The following is a TCR beta chain sequence with its context. Its antigen is unidentified. Semi-nested PCR with Nested Universal Primer A followed constant-region reverse priming of full-length variable regions. TCRdb reprocessed the 5' RACE reads with MiXCR, giving one entry per CDR3 protein. The data contain nearly 55,000 distinct CDR3 sequences, approximately 25% of them singletons. CD25-based Treg depletion was applied to purified naive CD4+ T cells. The germline V and J ends were trimmed by 5 bases and 3 bases, with 10 bases remaining between them. The germline V gene has CDR1 MNHNY and CDR2 SVGAGI (reference sequence). CDR3 length equals 13 residues. Findings and caveats of the study: Tumor memory CD4+ T cell TCR gene usage was found to cluster with blood and lymph node memory CD4+ cells and with lymph node naive CD4+ cells.

The sequenced sample consisted of tumor-infiltrating naive CD4+ T cells sorted from the breast tumor. Subset: naive CD4+ T cells, CD4+CD45RA+CD25-. The TCR was taken from a female donor with breast cancer. The chain combines TRBV6-6 with TRBJ2-5; D is perhaps TRBD1 (6 bases). In nucleotides, the CDR3 is TGTGCCAGCAGTAGTACAGGGAAAGAGACCCAGTACTTC. This encodes CASSSTGKETQYF.